This TCR beta chain originates from a study of OX40 agonist ivuxolimab in advanced cancers. Libraries were prepared by immunoSEQ multiplex PCR; TCRdb keeps only in-frame clonotypes and omits some of them. This repertoire shows roughly 87,000 clones, approximately 91% found once; its top ten account for about 0.76%. The CDR3 spans 10 residues. V gave up 5 bases and J gave up 7 bases, with 5 bases separating them. Per germline, CDR1 LNHDA and CDR2 SQIVND (reference sequence). The gene calls are TRBV19 and TRBJ1-2; D remains unclear. This specimen was CD4+ or CD8+ T cells sorted from blood, taken in a trial of the OX40 agonist ivuxolimab. This receptor was obtained from an adult with an advanced solid tumor such as melanoma, head and neck, liver or kidney cancer. Written as DNA, the CDR3 is TGTGCCAGTAGTGACATTGGCTACACCTTC. Encoded protein: CASSDIGYTF.